What follows is one T cell receptor beta chain and its context. This entry belongs to a study of blood T cell repertoires in COVID-19. Study context: Both acute and convalescent COVID-19 samples were obtained from the United States, Italy and Spain. PBMCs, B-cell-depleted T cells, or T cells were the source of the cDNA or gDNA that made up the material.

The germline CDR1 and CDR2 sequences are SGHAT and FQNNGV. The CDR3 has 16 amino acids. Trimming at V came to 8 bases and at J to 6 bases, leaving 14 bases not matched to a gene. Authors' analysis steps: Reference gene primer amplification gave nucleated cell count estimates. The repertoire was sequenced with immunoSEQ multiplex PCR; TCRdb's copy has only in-frame clones and lacks some. V and J calls and clone size are as listed in that table; D and trimming were resolved from the DNA. The sample contains some 220,000 clones, around 82% of which appear only once. The J gene is TRBJ2-1, the V gene TRBV11-2; 9 bases match TRBD2. Specimen: peripheral blood. This clonotype was obtained from a human donor in a cohort sampled during active COVID-19. The CDR3 region is CASASGGKYMSNEQFF. DNA for the CDR3: TGTGCCAGCGCCAGCGGGGGGAAGTACATGAGCAATGAGCAGTTCTTC.